A selection of T cell receptor beta chains follows, all from one sample in a study of blood T cell repertoires in COVID-19. Profiling relied on immunoSEQ multiplex PCR, and the TCRdb table lists in-frame clones only, not all of them. The profile covers some 120,000 clones, with about four fifths appearing a single time and 16% taken by the ten largest. The sequencing sample was made of peripheral blood. The receptors here all came from a woman aged 45-60 years with acute or convalescent COVID-19. Both conserved end residues are part of each CDR3. A D gene is named only where the DNA matches it firmly. Rows give clone size only sometimes, using once, few, many, or a class for an expanded clone.

J,length,size,V,D,DNA,CDR3
TRBJ1-1,12,few,TRBV30,TRBD1,TGTGCCTGGGACAGGGGCGACACTGAAGCTTTCTTT,CAWDRGDTEAFF
TRBJ2-3,17,NA,TRBV5-1,TRBD2,TGCGCCAGCAGCTTAGATGTTAGCGGGGCGAACACAGATACGCAGTATTTT,CASSLDVSGANTDTQYF
TRBJ1-2,13,NA,TRBV2,TRBD1,TGTGCCACCAACAGGGGCTGGGCGGATGGCTACACCTTC,CATNRGWADGYTF
TRBJ2-5,15,once,TRBV5-1,TRBD1,TGCGCCAGCAGCTTAGCGACGGGACAGCAAGAGACCCAGTACTTC,CASSLATGQQETQYF
TRBJ1-2,14,NA,TRBV18,TRBD1,TGTGCCAGCTCACCATATTCACAGGGGAATGGCTACACCTTC,CASSPYSQGNGYTF
TRBJ1-3,15,NA,TRBV29-1,TRBD1,TGCAGCGTTTTGGCAGGGGGTAACTCTGGAAACACCATATATTTT,CSVLAGGNSGNTIYF
TRBJ1-2,14,NA,TRBV6-5,NA,TGTGCCAGCAGTTACGGAGGAGGGAGGTATGGCTACACCTTC,CASSYGGGRYGYTF
TRBJ2-7,14,NA,TRBV5-1,TRBD1,TGCGCCAGCAGCCCCGGACAGGTAATCTACGAGCAGTACTTC,CASSPGQVIYEQYF
TRBJ1-3,16,NA,TRBV18,TRBD1,TGTGCCAGCTCGAACAACAGGGGCTTCTCTGGAAACACCATATATTTT,CASSNNRGFSGNTIYF
TRBJ2-3,14,NA,TRBV29-1,TRBD1,TGCAGCGTTGGACGGGACAGAACAACAGATACGCAGTATTTT,CSVGRDRTTDTQYF
TRBJ2-1,14,NA,TRBV27,NA,TGTGCCAGCAGTTTATCGGAGTCTTACAATGAGCAGTTCTTC,CASSLSESYNEQFF
TRBJ1-6,13,NA,TRBV28,NA,TGTGCCAGCACGGGGAACGGTAATTCACCCCTCCACTTT,CASTGNGNSPLHF
TRBJ2-1,13,NA,TRBV5-1,TRBD2,TGCGCCAGCAGCTTGCGGCTAGCGGGCGAGCAGTTCTTC,CASSLRLAGEQFF
TRBJ1-3,17,NA,TRBV2,NA,TGTGCCAGCAGTGAGTCCGGCGGGCCGAGCTCTGGAAACACCATATATTTT,CASSESGGPSSGNTIYF
TRBJ1-1,14,NA,TRBV10-3,NA,TGTGCCATCAGCCTCAACCCCGGGGGCACTGAAGCTTTCTTT,CAISLNPGGTEAFF
TRBJ1-2,12,NA,TRBV12-3/TRBV12-4,NA,TGTGCCAGCAGCCAGACGGGCTATGGCTACACCTTC,CASSQTGYGYTF
TRBJ2-3,15,NA,TRBV6-5,TRBD1,TGTGCCAGCAGGCCCCGGGACAGGCCCGCAGATACGCAGTATTTT,CASRPRDRPADTQYF
TRBJ2-2,16,NA,TRBV11-2,NA,TGTGCCAGCAGCTTAGAGGGGGGACAGTACACCGGGGAGCTGTTTTTT,CASSLEGGQYTGELFF
TRBJ1-2,13,NA,TRBV19,TRBD1,TGTGCCAGTAGTCCGACAGGGCCCTATGGCTACACCTTC,CASSPTGPYGYTF
TRBJ1-6,16,NA,TRBV13,NA,TGTGCCAGCACCTTGGGCAGACCCTACTATAATTCACCCCTCCACTTT,CASTLGRPYYNSPLHF
TRBJ1-6,16,NA,TRBV2,NA,TGTGCCAGCAGTGAAGCGCTTCGGGGGGCTCGTTCACCCCTCCACTTT,CASSEALRGARSPLHF
TRBJ2-1,14,once,TRBV18,NA,TGTGCCAGCTCCGGACAGCGCTCCTACAATGAGCAGTTCTTC,CASSGQRSYNEQFF
TRBJ1-1,14,NA,TRBV9,NA,TGTGCCAGCAGCGTAGCTGCAGGGCGAACTGAAGCTTTCTTT,CASSVAAGRTEAFF
TRBJ1-2,13,NA,TRBV3-1/TRBV3-2,NA,TGTGCCAGCAGCCAAGAATATCTCTATGGCTACACCTTC,CASSQEYLYGYTF
TRBJ1-1,16,NA,TRBV7-8,TRBD1,TGTGCCAGCAGCCCCACACCCTGGACAGGGTCAACTGAAGCTTTCTTT,CASSPTPWTGSTEAFF
TRBJ2-1,16,NA,TRBV29-1,TRBD2,TGCAGCGTTCAAAAATATTCGGGGGGACCCAACAATGAGCAGTTCTTC,CSVQKYSGGPNNEQFF
TRBJ2-7,15,NA,TRBV28,TRBD2,TGTGCCAGCAGCCGAGAGCCCAGCGGGGGCAACGAGCAGTACTTC,CASSREPSGGNEQYF
TRBJ2-3,14,NA,TRBV30,NA,TGTGCCTGGAGCCCGGGACTCAGCACAGATACGCAGTATTTT,CAWSPGLSTDTQYF